In its sample, the clone carrying this TCR beta chain was seen a few times. What it binds is unknown. This specimen belongs to a study of vaccination and CD4 T cells after COVID-19. V lost 3 bases, J lost 10 bases, and 9 bases lay in between. This CDR3 contains 11 residues. Germline loops: CDR1 ENHRY, CDR2 SYGVKD. Sample time point: late sampling 161 to 241 days after vaccination in a few convalescent patients. The treatment is: approximately 9-day PBMC culture with coronavirus spike peptide pools or control peptides (ViraFEST assay). With the Oncomine TCR Beta short-read assay, DNA from cultured CD4+ T cells was sequenced. MiXCR, run by TCRdb on the PCR reads, gives a single entry per CDR3 protein. The sample holds about 18,000 distinct CDR3 sequences, under 55% seen once.

The specimen was CD4+ T cells from blood, cultured in vitro, collected about 7 months after SARS-CoV-2 vaccination. This sequence originates from a human donor who had recovered from COVID-19. The chain recombines TRBV10-3 with TRBJ1-2, with no clear D. CDR3 nucleotides: TGTGCCATCAGTGACTCCGCCTCCTACACCTTC. Translating it yields CAISDSASYTF.